This TCR beta chain was found in a study of T cells after yellow fever vaccination. TCRdb reprocessed the 5' RACE reads via MiXCR and lists one record per CDR3 protein. Of about 26,000 distinct CDR3 sequences in the sample, under 5.5% were seen once. This clonotype was counted a few times. This receptor was identified in a young man who received the YFV17D yellow fever vaccine. The input for sequencing was PBMCs, either bulk or a sorted T-cell subset (CD4+, CD8+, memory, or dextramer-sorted; not recorded which), taken on the day of the yellow fever booster vaccination.

The CDR3 reads CATSGAGFLAKNIQYF. CDR3 DNA sequence: TGCGCCACCTCGGGTGCGGGCTTTCTGGCCAAAAACATTCAGTACTTC. The chain recombines TRBV4-1 with TRBJ2-4, with D possibly being TRBD2 (5 bases). The CDR3 loop spans 16 amino acids. Germline-derived CDR1 and CDR2 are MGHRA and YSYEKL. With 10 bases removed from V and 1 base from J, the gap between germline ends came to 20 bases.